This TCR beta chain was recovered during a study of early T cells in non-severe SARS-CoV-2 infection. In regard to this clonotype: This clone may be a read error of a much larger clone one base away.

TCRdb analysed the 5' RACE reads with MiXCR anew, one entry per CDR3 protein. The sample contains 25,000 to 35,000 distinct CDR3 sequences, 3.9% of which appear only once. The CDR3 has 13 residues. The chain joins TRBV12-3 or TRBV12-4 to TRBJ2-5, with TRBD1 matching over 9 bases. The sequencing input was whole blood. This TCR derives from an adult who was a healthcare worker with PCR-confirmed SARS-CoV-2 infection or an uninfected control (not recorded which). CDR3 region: CVSSKGTGRAQYF. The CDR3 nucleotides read TGTGTCAGCAGTAAGGGGACAGGGCGGGCCCAGTACTTC.